The rows below give T cell receptor beta chains drawn from one sample of a study of human T cells and chemical hapten exposure. TCRdb reprocessed the RACE reads with MiXCR, giving one entry per CDR3 protein. Of roughly 150,000 distinct CDR3 sequences in the sample, roughly 12% were seen once. The specimen was whole blood, collected in connection with sensitization to the hapten diphenylcyclopropenone (DPC). These receptors all stem from a woman in her fifties or sixties with alopecia areata. Some clones in this sample may be carry-over from other donors' samples. Each CDR3 is given with its conserved first and last residue. The D gene is left open where the match is weak. Clone size is given for some rows only: seen once, a few or many times, or a class if the clone is expanded.

J gene,V gene,D gene,clone size,CDR3 protein,CDR3 DNA
TRBJ1-2,TRBV5-1,NA,few,CASSSGGTESYGYTF,TGCGCCAGCAGCTCGGGGGGGACGGAGTCTTATGGCTACACCTTC
TRBJ2-1,TRBV7-3,TRBD2,many,CASSSPSGRAAHEQFF,TGTGCCAGCAGCTCTCCCAGCGGGAGGGCCGCCCATGAGCAGTTCTTC
TRBJ1-2,TRBV28,TRBD1,many,CASSLPGQGNYGYTF,TGTGCCAGCAGTTTGCCGGGACAGGGGAACTATGGCTACACCTTC
TRBJ1-1,TRBV20-1,TRBD1,once,CSAREGGWSTEAFF,TGCAGTGCTAGAGAAGGGGGCTGGAGCACTGAAGCTTTCTTT
TRBJ2-2,TRBV7-6,NA,NA,CASSPEREELFF,TGTGCCAGCAGCCCGGAGCGAGAGGAGCTGTTTTTT
TRBJ2-4,TRBV6-2/TRBV6-3,NA,few,CASSTTLRPGNIQYF,TGTGCCAGCAGCACCACACTCCGCCCGGGAAACATTCAGTACTTC
TRBJ1-5,TRBV28,TRBD1,many,CASSLVTGGQPQHF,TGTGCCAGCAGTTTAGTAACAGGGGGACAGCCCCAGCATTTT
TRBJ1-3,TRBV5-1,NA,NA,CASSLGQTSGNTIYF,TGCGCCAGCAGCTTAGGACAGACCTCTGGAAACACCATATATTTT
TRBJ1-2,TRBV12-3/TRBV12-4,NA,many,CASSATLLYGYTF,TGTGCCAGCAGCGCGACCCTTCTCTATGGCTACACCTTC
TRBJ2-1,TRBV6-4,TRBD2,many,CASRVTSGRVNEQFF,TGTGCCAGCAGGGTAACTAGCGGGAGGGTAAATGAGCAGTTCTTC
TRBJ1-2,TRBV20-1,TRBD1,few,CSARGTGRSNYGYTF,TGCAGTGCTAGAGGGACAGGGAGGAGTAACTATGGCTACACCTTC
TRBJ2-5,TRBV29-1,NA,NA,CSATGTPQETQYF,TGCAGCGCCACCGGGACACCCCAAGAGACCCAGTACTTC
TRBJ1-2,TRBV30,TRBD1,many,CACEGTGHGYTF,TGTGCCTGCGAAGGGACAGGCCATGGCTACACCTTC
TRBJ1-1,TRBV5-1,TRBD1,NA,CASSPGQVSFGTEAFF,TGCGCCAGCAGCCCGGGACAGGTCTCGTTCGGCACTGAAGCTTTCTTT
TRBJ1-2,TRBV5-4,NA,few,CASSLATYYGYTF,TGTGCCAGCAGCTTGGCGACGTACTATGGCTACACCTTC
TRBJ2-4,TRBV6-5,TRBD1,many,CASSSATGVKNIQYF,TGTGCCAGCAGTTCCGCGACAGGGGTCAAAAACATTCAGTACTTC
TRBJ1-1,TRBV4-3,NA,few,CASSQVPLTQNTEAFF,TGCGCCAGCAGCCAAGTTCCCCTGACACAGAACACTGAAGCTTTCTTT
TRBJ2-1,TRBV20-1,NA,NA,CSAPQRRAGKTYNEQFF,TGCAGTGCCCCTCAACGGCGAGCGGGCAAGACATACAATGAGCAGTTCTTC
TRBJ2-7,TRBV4-2,TRBD2,few,CASSQDPLAGSLYEQYF,TGTGCCAGCAGCCAAGATCCACTAGCGGGATCTCTCTACGAGCAGTACTTC
TRBJ2-1,TRBV29-1,NA,NA,CSLRGGYNEQFF,TGCAGCTTAAGGGGGGGCTACAATGAGCAGTTCTTC
TRBJ2-3,TRBV6-2/TRBV6-3,TRBD2,NA,CASRAGLADADTQYF,TGTGCCAGCAGGGCGGGACTAGCGGATGCGGATACGCAGTATTTT
TRBJ1-6,TRBV18,NA,NA,CASSPSMPRNSPLHF,TGTGCCAGCTCACCTTCCATGCCCCGGAATTCACCCCTCCACTTT
TRBJ1-2,TRBV7-8,NA,NA,CASSPRGSPTNYGYTF,TGTGCCAGCAGCCCCCGGGGAAGCCCCACTAACTATGGCTACACCTTC
TRBJ2-1,TRBV5-1,TRBD2,many,CASSLGAGGLRAYNEQFF,TGCGCCAGCAGCTTGGGAGCGGGGGGGCTCCGGGCCTACAATGAGCAGTTCTTC
TRBJ2-1,TRBV5-4,NA,few,CASSLEAEAYNEQFF,TGTGCCAGCAGCTTGGAAGCGGAGGCGTACAATGAGCAGTTCTTC
TRBJ2-7,TRBV20-1,NA,few,CSARAPHGQPYEQYF,TGCAGTGCTAGAGCCCCCCACGGACAGCCCTACGAGCAGTACTTC
TRBJ2-5,TRBV10-3,TRBD2,NA,CAIGTLGGGYQETQYF,TGTGCCATCGGAACCCTTGGCGGGGGGTACCAAGAGACCCAGTACTTC
TRBJ2-1,TRBV29-1,NA,NA,CSVEGAGYEQFF,TGCAGCGTTGAGGGTGCGGGCTATGAGCAGTTCTTC
TRBJ2-1,TRBV12-5,TRBD2,many,CASGGTSGSSYNEQFF,TGTGCTAGTGGCGGGACTAGCGGGAGCTCCTACAATGAGCAGTTCTTC
TRBJ2-3,TRBV29-1,NA,many,CSVSLGSSKDTQYF,TGCAGCGTGTCTCTCGGGAGCAGTAAAGATACGCAGTATTTT
TRBJ2-1,TRBV20-1,NA,NA,CSARGGGPYNEQFF,TGCAGTGCTAGAGGAGGCGGACCCTACAATGAGCAGTTCTTC
TRBJ2-5,TRBV5-1,TRBD1,NA,CASSLRGRETQYF,TGCGCCAGCAGCTTGAGGGGGCGAGAGACCCAGTACTTC
TRBJ1-1,TRBV6-2/TRBV6-3,NA,few,CASRTGRTEAFF,TGTGCCAGCAGAACAGGGAGGACTGAAGCTTTCTTT
TRBJ2-7,TRBV29-1,TRBD2,NA,CSVEGGSSSGSHYEQYF,TGCAGCGTTGAAGGGGGGTCGTCTAGCGGGAGCCACTACGAGCAGTACTTC
TRBJ1-6,TRBV10-3,NA,many,CAISDSNNSPLHF,TGTGCCATCAGTGACAGTAATAATTCACCCCTCCACTTT
TRBJ2-7,TRBV5-1,NA,few,CASSSDAVSYEQYF,TGCGCCAGCAGCTCCGACGCCGTCTCCTACGAGCAGTACTTC
TRBJ2-4,TRBV20-1,NA,few,CSARAQHPQNIQYF,TGCAGTGCTAGAGCGCAGCATCCCCAAAACATTCAGTACTTC
TRBJ2-1,TRBV14,TRBD2,few,CASSPSGRTQFF,TGTGCCAGCAGCCCTAGCGGGAGGACTCAGTTCTTC
TRBJ1-5,TRBV5-5,TRBD1,NA,CASSLVQGAYQPQHF,TGTGCCAGCAGCTTGGTCCAGGGGGCTTATCAGCCCCAGCATTTT
TRBJ1-2,TRBV29-1,TRBD1,few,CSAPGEGANYGYTF,TGCAGCGCCCCGGGGGAGGGGGCCAACTATGGCTACACCTTC
TRBJ2-7,TRBV15,NA,many,CATSRDRGGFGYEQYF,TGTGCCACCAGCAGAGATCGAGGGGGGTTCGGCTACGAGCAGTACTTC
TRBJ2-6,TRBV5-1,NA,few,CASSLAGAAGANVLTF,TGCGCCAGCAGCTTGGCAGGGGCGGCTGGGGCCAACGTCCTGACTTTC
TRBJ2-1,TRBV5-1,TRBD2,NA,CASSSPGLAGEDEQFF,TGCGCCAGCAGCTCCCCGGGACTAGCGGGAGAAGATGAGCAGTTCTTC
TRBJ1-2,TRBV11-2,NA,few,CASSLDRNYGYTF,TGTGCCAGCAGCTTAGACAGGAACTATGGCTACACCTTC
TRBJ1-6,TRBV10-3,TRBD1,few,CAIGQEENSPLHF,TGTGCCATCGGACAGGAGGAAAATTCACCCCTCCACTTT
TRBJ2-7,TRBV6-4,NA,NA,CASSDRKTYEQYF,TGTGCCAGCAGTGACAGGAAAACCTACGAGCAGTACTTC
TRBJ1-1,TRBV28,TRBD1,many,CASNSWTGRDTEAFF,TGTGCCAGCAATTCCTGGACAGGGAGGGACACTGAAGCTTTCTTT
TRBJ2-3,TRBV27,NA,many,CASNPIDEPSSTDTQYF,TGTGCCAGCAACCCGATAGACGAACCCTCTAGCACAGATACGCAGTATTTT
TRBJ2-1,TRBV28,TRBD2,NA,CAVLSSGTEQFF,TGTGCCGTCTTGTCTAGCGGCACTGAGCAGTTCTTC
TRBJ2-3,TRBV12-3/TRBV12-4,TRBD2,NA,CASSLETSSTDTQYF,TGTGCCAGCAGTTTAGAGACTAGCAGCACAGATACGCAGTATTTT
TRBJ2-1,TRBV6-1,TRBD1,few,CASSTHRGNNEQFF,TGTGCCAGCAGTACCCACAGGGGGAACAATGAGCAGTTCTTC
TRBJ1-2,TRBV29-1,NA,many,CSVEAGGAGYGYTF,TGCAGCGTTGAAGCTGGGGGCGCCGGCTATGGCTACACCTTC
TRBJ2-2,TRBV7-6,NA,few,CASSLAPRNTGELFF,TGTGCCAGCAGCTTAGCTCCGAGGAACACCGGGGAGCTGTTTTTT